This T cell receptor beta chain was found in a study of Ad26.COV2.S vaccination and SARS-CoV-2 variants. The V and J ends lost 6 bases and 3 bases, in that order; junction bases with no gene match: 4. This CDR3 region has 14 residues. The germline V gene has CDR1 SNHLY and CDR2 FYNNEI. Described treatment: 15 to 20 received Ad26.COV2.S at low or high dose, single or two shots; 5 received placebo; per-sample allocation not given. Material that was analyzed had been drawn on day 63 after the first vaccine or placebo injection. Generated by immunoSEQ multiplex PCR, the TCRdb table keeps only in-frame clones and is missing some. The data hold some 340,000 clones, with approximately 86% observed a single time.

This specimen was peripheral blood, taken in a trial of Ad26.COV2.S vaccine versus placebo. This receptor was taken from a person between 18 and 65 years old who received the Ad26.COV2.S COVID-19 vaccine or a placebo. The J gene is TRBJ2-5, the V gene TRBV2, with TRBD1 identical over 10 bases. The CDR3: CASSRGTGEETQYF. The CDR3 bases are TGTGCCAGCAGCCGTGGGACAGGGGAAGAGACCCAGTACTTC. Drawing the rest from reference TRBV2 and TRBJ2-5, the complete variable domain is EPEVTQTPSHQVTQMGQEVILRCVPISNHLYFYWYRQILGQKVEFLVSFYNNEISEKSEIFDDQFSVERPDGSNFTLKIRSTKLEDSAMYFCASSRGTGEETQYFGPGTRLLVL.